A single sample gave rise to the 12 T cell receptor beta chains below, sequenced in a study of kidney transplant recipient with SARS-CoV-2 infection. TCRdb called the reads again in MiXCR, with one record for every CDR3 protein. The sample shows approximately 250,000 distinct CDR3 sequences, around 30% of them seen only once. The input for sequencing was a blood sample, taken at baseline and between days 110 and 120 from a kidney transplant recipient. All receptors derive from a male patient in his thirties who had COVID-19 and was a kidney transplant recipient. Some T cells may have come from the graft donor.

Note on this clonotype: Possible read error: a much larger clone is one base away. The CDR3 sequence: CASGQASGSHEQYF. The CDR3 DNA reads TGTGCCAGCGGCCAAGCTAGCGGGAGCCACGAGCAGTACTTC. This chain links TRBV3-1 with TRBJ2-7; 10 bases fit TRBD2. Germline V gives CDR1 LGHDT, CDR2 YNNKEL (reference sequence). The CDR3 loop spans 14 amino acids.

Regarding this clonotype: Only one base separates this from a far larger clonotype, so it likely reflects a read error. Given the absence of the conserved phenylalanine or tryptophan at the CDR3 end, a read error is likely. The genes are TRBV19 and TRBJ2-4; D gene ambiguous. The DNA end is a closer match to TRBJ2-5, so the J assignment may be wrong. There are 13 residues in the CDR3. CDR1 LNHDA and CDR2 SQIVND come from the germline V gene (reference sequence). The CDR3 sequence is CASVGWPQETQYL. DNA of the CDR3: TGTGCCAGTGTAGGGTGGCCTCAAGAGACCCAGTACCTC.

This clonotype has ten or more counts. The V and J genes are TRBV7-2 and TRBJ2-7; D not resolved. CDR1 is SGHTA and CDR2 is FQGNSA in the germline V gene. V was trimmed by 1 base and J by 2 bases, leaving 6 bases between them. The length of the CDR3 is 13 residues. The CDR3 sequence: CASSLVSPYEQYF. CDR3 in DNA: TGTGCCAGCAGCTTAGTGTCTCCCTACGAGCAGTACTTC.

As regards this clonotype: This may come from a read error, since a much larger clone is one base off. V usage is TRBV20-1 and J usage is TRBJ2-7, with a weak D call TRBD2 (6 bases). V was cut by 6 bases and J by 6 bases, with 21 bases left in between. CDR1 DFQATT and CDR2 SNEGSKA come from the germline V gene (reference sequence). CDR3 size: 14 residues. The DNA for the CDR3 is TGCAGTGCCTACGGGGGTGGGGCACGCGGCGAGCAGTACTTC. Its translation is CSAYGGGARGEQYF.

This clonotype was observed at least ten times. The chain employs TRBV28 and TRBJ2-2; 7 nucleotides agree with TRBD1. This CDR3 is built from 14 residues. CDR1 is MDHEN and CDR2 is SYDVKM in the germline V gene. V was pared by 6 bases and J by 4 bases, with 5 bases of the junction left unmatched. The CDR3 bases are TGTGCCAGCAGCCTACAGGGGACCACCGGGGAGCTGTTTTTT. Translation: CASSLQGTTGELFF.

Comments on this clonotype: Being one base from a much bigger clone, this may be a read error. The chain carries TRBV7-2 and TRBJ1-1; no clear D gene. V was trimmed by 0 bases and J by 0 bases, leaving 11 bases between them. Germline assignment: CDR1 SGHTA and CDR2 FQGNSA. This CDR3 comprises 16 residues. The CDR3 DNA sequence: TGTGCCAGCAGCTTAGCTTCCGAGGGCGTGAACACTGAAGCTTTCTTT. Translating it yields CASSLASEGVNTEAFF.

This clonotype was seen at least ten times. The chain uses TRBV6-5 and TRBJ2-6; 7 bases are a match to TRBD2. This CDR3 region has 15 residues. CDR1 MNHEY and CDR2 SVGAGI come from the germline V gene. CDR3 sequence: CATQEGRAGANVLTF. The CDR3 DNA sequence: TGTGCAACCCAGGAGGGGAGGGCTGGGGCCAACGTCCTGACTTTC.

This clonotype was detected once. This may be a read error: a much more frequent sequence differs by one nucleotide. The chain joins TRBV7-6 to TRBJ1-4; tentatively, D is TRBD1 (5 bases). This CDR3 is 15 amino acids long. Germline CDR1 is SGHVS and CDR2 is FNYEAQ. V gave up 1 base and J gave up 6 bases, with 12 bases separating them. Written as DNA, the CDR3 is TGTGCCAGCAGCTTAGATGCCAGGGTTGATGAAAAACTGTTTTTT. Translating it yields CASSLDARVDEKLFF.

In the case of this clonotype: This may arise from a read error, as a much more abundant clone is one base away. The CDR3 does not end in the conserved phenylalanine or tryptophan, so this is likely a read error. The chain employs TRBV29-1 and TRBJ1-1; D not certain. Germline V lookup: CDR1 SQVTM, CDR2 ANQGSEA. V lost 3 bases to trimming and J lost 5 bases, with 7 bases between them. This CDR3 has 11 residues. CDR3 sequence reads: CSVDYGTEAFL. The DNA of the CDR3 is TGCAGCGTTGATTACGGGACTGAAGCTTTCCTT.

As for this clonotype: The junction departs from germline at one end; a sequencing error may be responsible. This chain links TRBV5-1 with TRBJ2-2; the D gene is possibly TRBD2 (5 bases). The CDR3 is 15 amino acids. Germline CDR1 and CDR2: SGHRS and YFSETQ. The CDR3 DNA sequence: TGCGCCAGCAGCCCCGGGATAGGGAACGCCGGGGAGCTGTTTTTT. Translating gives CASSPGIGNAGELFF.

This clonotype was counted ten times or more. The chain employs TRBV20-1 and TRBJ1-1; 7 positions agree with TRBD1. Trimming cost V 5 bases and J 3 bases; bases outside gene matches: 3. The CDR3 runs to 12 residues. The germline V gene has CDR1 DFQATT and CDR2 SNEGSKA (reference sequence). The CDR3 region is CSAGRGDTEAFF. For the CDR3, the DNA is TGCAGTGCTGGCAGGGGGGACACTGAAGCTTTCTTT.

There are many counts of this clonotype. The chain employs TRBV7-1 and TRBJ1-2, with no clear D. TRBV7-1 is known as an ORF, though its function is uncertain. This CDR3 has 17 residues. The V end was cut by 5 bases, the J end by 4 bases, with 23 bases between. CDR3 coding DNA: TGTGCCAGCAGCAAGGGAGATCACGAGGGAAAGACCTATGGCTACACCTTC. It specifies CASSKGDHEGKTYGYTF.